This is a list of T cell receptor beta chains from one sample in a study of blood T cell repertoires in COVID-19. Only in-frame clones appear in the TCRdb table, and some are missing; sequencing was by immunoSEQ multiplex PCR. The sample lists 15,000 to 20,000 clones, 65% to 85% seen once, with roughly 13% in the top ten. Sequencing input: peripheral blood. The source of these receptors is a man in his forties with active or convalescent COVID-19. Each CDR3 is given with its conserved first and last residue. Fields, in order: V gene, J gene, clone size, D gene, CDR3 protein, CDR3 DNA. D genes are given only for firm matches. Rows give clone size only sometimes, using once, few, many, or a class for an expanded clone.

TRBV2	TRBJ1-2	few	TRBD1	CASRRDSNYGYTF	TGTGCCAGCAGGCGGGACAGTAACTATGGCTACACCTTC
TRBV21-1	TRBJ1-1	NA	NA	CASSGQVNTEAFF	TGTGCCAGTTCCGGACAGGTGAACACTGAAGCTTTCTTT
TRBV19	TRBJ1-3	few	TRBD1	CAKRISPGRGCGNTIYF	TGTGCGAAACGAATTAGTCCGGGCAGGGGGTGTGGAAACACCATATATTTT
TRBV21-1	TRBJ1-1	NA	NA	CASSKFPGQNLDTEAFF	TGTGCCAGCAGCAAATTCCCGGGACAAAATTTGGACACTGAAGCTTTCTTT
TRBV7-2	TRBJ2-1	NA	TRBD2	CASSWTSGGANEQFF	TGTGCCAGCAGCTGGACTAGCGGGGGGGCGAATGAGCAGTTCTTC
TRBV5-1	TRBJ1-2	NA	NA	CASSLHPSDYGYTF	TGCGCCAGCAGCTTACACCCCTCAGACTATGGCTACACCTTC
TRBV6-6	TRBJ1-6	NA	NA	CASSYGYRANSPLHF	TGTGCCAGCAGTTACGGGTACAGGGCGAATTCACCCCTCCACTTT
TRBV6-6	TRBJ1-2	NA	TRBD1	CASNDRVFGYTF	TGTGCCAGCAACGACAGGGTATTTGGCTACACCTTC
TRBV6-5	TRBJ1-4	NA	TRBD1	CASTGGQGGREKLFF	TGTGCCAGCACCGGAGGACAGGGGGGTCGTGAAAAACTGTTTTTT
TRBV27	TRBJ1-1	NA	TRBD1	CASSPIGTGVLPFF	TGTGCCAGCAGTCCCATCGGGACAGGGGTATTACCTTTCTTT
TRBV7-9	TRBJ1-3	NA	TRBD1	CASSLMTGGSGNTIYF	TGTGCCAGCAGCTTAATGACAGGGGGCTCTGGAAACACCATATATTTT
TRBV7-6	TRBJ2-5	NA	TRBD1	CASSLRDRVGTQETQYF	TGTGCCAGCAGCCTCCGGGACAGGGTGGGGACCCAAGAGACCCAGTACTTC
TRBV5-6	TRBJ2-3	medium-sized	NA	CASSWGPTGPGTDTQYF	TGTGCCAGCAGCTGGGGCCCGACTGGCCCGGGTACAGATACGCAGTATTTT